The present T cell receptor (beta chain) was sequenced within a study of blood T cell repertoires in COVID-19. As for the study in general: In each case, the material was cDNA or gDNA derived from T cells, B-cell-depleted T cells, or PBMCs.

Clones were sequenced by immunoSEQ multiplex PCR, and TCRdb holds only the in-frame ones, with some missing. The sample lists about 200,000 clones; approximately 90% were seen once. V was clipped by 5 bases and J by 2 bases; unmatched bases: 7. This CDR3 is 15 amino acids long. Per the germline V gene, CDR1 is LGHNA and CDR2 is YSLEER. This receptor was identified in a human donor in a cohort sampled during active COVID-19. Sequenced input: peripheral blood. The chain links TRBV4-3 to TRBJ2-3; 7 bases align to TRBD1. CDR3 in DNA: TGCGCCAGCAGCGATGACAGGGACGTCACAGATACGCAGTATTTT. Its translation is CASSDDRDVTDTQYF.